The next 8 T cell receptor beta chains were all read from a single sample in a study of blood T cell repertoires in COVID-19. Clones were read by immunoSEQ multiplex PCR, and TCRdb kept only the in-frame ones, dropping some. This table holds a few hundred thousand clones, around 87% found once. Sequenced: peripheral blood. These receptor sequences come from a woman in her 30s with COVID-19, enrolled during active disease.

This chain joins TRBV7-6 and TRBJ1-2; D possibly corresponds to TRBD1 (6 bases). The germline V and J ends were trimmed by 5 bases and 6 bases, with 13 bases remaining between them. Germline CDR1 reads SGHVS; CDR2 reads FNYEAQ. The length of the CDR3 is 13 residues. The DNA for the CDR3 is TGTGCCAGCAGCCTAGGACAGTCCGATGGCTACACCTTC. This gives the protein CASSLGQSDGYTF.

The chain joins TRBV2 to TRBJ2-3, with TRBD2 identical over 10 bases. This CDR3 has 16 residues. After removal of 6 bases from V and 2 bases from J, the junction contained 8 bases not matched to a gene. CDR1 is SNHLY, CDR2 FYNNEI, per germline. Here the CDR3 DNA reads TGTGCCAGCAGGCGCGCACTAGCGGGACCCACAGATACGCAGTATTTT. Its protein is CASRRALAGPTDTQYF.

This clone appeared a few times. Other nucleotide sequences in the sample specify the same CDR3. Here the CDR3 reads CASSLGQGNEQYF. The CDR3 region has the DNA TGTGCCAGCAGCTTGGGACAGGGGAACGAGCAGTACTTC. The genes are TRBV7-9 and TRBJ2-7, with 10 bases matching TRBD1. Losses at the gene ends were 3 bases for V and 5 bases for J; bases not matched to a gene: 1. This CDR3 is built from 13 residues. The germline CDR1 and CDR2 sequences are SEHNR and FQNEAQ (reference sequence).

This clone was counted only a few times. This chain joins TRBV6-6 and TRBJ2-7; 9 bases align to TRBD2. J was trimmed by 6 bases and V by 0 bases; bases with no gene match: 0. CDR1 and CDR2 from the germline V gene are MNHNY and SVGAGI (reference sequence). The CDR3 loop spans 13 amino acids. Here the CDR3 reads CASSYSTSGEQYF. The CDR3 DNA is TGTGCCAGCAGTTACTCGACTAGCGGCGAGCAGTACTTC.

This clone has a count of ten or more. The V call is TRBV2, the J call TRBJ2-1; 7 nucleotides line up with TRBD1. The CDR3 has 13 residues. Germline V lookup: CDR1 SNHLY, CDR2 FYNNEI. With V trimmed by 6 bases and J by 3 bases, 2 bases remained unmatched. The DNA for the CDR3 is TGTGCCAGCAGGAGACAGGGCTACAATGAGCAGTTCTTC. It is translated as CASRRQGYNEQFF.

The J gene is TRBJ2-7, the V gene TRBV30; 9 nucleotides match TRBD1. J gave up 7 bases and V 4 bases, and 8 bases lay outside the gene matches. CDR1 is GTSNPN, CDR2 SVGIG, per germline (reference sequence). The CDR3 consists of 13 residues. The CDR3 reads CAWKGTGWREQYF. The CDR3, as DNA: TGTGCCTGGAAAGGGACAGGGTGGAGGGAGCAGTACTTC.

The chain carries TRBV4-3 and TRBJ1-1; D possibly corresponds to TRBD1 (6 bases). Germline lookup yields CDR1 LGHNA and CDR2 YSLEER. Trimming stripped 0 bases from V and 2 bases from J, with 10 bases between. CDR3 length equals 15 residues. CDR3 sequence reads: CASSQDSTGNTEAFF. The CDR3 nucleotides are TGCGCCAGCAGCCAAGACTCGACAGGCAACACTGAAGCTTTCTTT.

J is TRBJ2-5 and V is TRBV7-6; the D gene is possibly TRBD2 (7 bases). Looked up from germline, CDR1 is SGHVS and CDR2 is FNYEAQ. V was clipped by 4 bases and J by 5 bases, with 20 bases between them. The CDR3 sequence is 16 residues long. The CDR3 here is CASSSEGGPYVETQYF. In DNA, the CDR3 is TGTGCCAGCAGCTCGGAGGGGGGGCCGTATGTCGAGACCCAGTACTTC.